The T cell receptor beta chain described here comes from a study of blood T cell repertoires in COVID-19. Study-level information: Spain, Italy and the United States supplied samples that represented acute and convalescent COVID-19. Sample material is recorded as cDNA or gDNA derived from T cells, B-cell-depleted T cells, or PBMCs.

This CDR3 region has 15 residues. The germline CDR1 and CDR2 sequences are SGHTA and FQGNSA. The V end lost 0 bases, the J end lost 3 bases, and 11 bases lay between the germline ends. As originally analysed: By means of reference gene primer amplification, nucleated cell counts were estimated. Measured with immunoSEQ multiplex PCR; TCRdb has only the in-frame clones, and not every one. V and J calls and clone size are given by that table; D and trimming were obtained from the DNA. The repertoire holds about 42,000 clones, with 88% as singletons. The sample was peripheral blood. The chain is built from TRBV7-2 and TRBJ1-2; D may be TRBD1 (5 bases). This receptor was obtained from a human donor in a cohort sampled during active COVID-19. CDR3: CASSLATVRDYGYTF. The CDR3 nucleotides read TGTGCCAGCAGCTTAGCGACAGTCAGAGACTATGGCTACACCTTC.